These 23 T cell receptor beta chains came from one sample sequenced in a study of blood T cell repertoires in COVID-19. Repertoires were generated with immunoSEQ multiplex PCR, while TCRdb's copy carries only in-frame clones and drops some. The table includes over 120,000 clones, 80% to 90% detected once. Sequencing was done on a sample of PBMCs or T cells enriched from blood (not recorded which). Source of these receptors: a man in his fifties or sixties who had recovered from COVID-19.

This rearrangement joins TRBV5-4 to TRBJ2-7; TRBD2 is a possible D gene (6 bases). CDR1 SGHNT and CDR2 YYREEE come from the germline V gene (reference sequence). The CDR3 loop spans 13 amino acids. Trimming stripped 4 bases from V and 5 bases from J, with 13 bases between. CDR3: CASSGGIGDEQYF. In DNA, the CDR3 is TGTGCCAGCAGCGGGGGGATTGGAGACGAGCAGTACTTC.

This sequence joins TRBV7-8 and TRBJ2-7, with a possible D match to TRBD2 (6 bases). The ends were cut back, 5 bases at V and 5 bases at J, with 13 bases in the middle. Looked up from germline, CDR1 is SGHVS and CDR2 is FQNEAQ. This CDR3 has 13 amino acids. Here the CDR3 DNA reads TGTGCCAGCAGCACCCGGAGGGTCAACGAGCAGTACTTC. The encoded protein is CASSTRRVNEQYF.

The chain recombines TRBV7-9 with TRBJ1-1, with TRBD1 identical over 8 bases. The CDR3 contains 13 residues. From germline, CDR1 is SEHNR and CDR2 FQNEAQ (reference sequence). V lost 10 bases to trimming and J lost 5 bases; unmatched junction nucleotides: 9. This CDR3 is CATSQGVRTEAFF. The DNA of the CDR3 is TGTGCCACCTCACAGGGGGTTAGGACTGAAGCTTTCTTT.

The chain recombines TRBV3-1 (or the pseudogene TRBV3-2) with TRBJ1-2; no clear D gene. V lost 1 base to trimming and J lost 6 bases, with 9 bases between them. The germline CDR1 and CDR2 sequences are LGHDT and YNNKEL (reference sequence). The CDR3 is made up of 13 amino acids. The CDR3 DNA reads TGTGCCAGCAGCCAAGTTAGGAGCCATGGCTACACCTTC. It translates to CASSQVRSHGYTF.

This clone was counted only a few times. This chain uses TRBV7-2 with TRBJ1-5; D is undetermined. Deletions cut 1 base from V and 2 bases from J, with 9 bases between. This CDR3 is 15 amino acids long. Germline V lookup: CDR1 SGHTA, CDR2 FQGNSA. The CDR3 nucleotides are TGTGCCAGCAGCTTAGTAGGCGGTGGCAATCAGCCCCAGCATTTT. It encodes CASSLVGGGNQPQHF.

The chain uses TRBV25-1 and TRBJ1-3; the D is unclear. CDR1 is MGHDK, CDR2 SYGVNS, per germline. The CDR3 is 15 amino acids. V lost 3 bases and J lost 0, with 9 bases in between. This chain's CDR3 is CASSDPGSSGNTIYF. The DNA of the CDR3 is TGTGCCAGCAGTGATCCGGGAAGCTCTGGAAACACCATATATTTT.

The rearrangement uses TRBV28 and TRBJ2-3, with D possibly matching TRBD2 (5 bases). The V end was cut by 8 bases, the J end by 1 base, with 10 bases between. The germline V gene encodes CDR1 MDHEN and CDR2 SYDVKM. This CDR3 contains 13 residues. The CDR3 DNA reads TGTGCCAGCGGGAGAGGTGGCACAGATACGCAGTATTTT. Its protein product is CASGRGGTDTQYF.

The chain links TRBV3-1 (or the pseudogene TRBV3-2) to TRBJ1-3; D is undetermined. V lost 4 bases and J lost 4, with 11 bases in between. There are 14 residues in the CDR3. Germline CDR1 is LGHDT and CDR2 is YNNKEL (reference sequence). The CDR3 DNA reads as TGTGCCAGCAGCCCAGCCCACGGGGGAAACACCATATATTTT. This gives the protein CASSPAHGGNTIYF.

The CDR3 DNA reads TGTGCCAGCACCCGAACAGGGCAAACTGAAGCTTTCTTT. It is translated as CASTRTGQTEAFF. The genes are TRBV12-3 or TRBV12-4 and TRBJ1-1, with D possibly TRBD1 on 6 matching bases. The CDR3 runs to 13 residues. Trimming cost V 7 bases and J 5 bases, with 14 bases left between them.

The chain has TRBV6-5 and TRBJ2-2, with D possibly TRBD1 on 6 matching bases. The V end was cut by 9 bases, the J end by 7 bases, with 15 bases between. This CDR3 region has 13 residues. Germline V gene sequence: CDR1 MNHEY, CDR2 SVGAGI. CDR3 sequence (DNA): TGTGCCAGTTCCGAGGGGGTAAGCGGGGAGCTGTTTTTT. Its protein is CASSEGVSGELFF.

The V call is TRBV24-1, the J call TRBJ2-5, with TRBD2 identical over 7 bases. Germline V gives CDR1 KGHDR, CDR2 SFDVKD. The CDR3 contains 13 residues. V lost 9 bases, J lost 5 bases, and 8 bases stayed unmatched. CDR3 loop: CATSSGGRETQYF. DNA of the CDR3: TGTGCCACCTCGTCGGGGGGACGGGAGACCCAGTACTTC.

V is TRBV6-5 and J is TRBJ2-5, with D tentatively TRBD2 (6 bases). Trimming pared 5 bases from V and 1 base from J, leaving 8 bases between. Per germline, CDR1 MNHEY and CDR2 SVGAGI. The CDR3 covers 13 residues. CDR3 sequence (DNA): TGTGCCAGCAGTAGACTAGGCCAAGAGACCCAGTACTTC. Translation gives CASSRLGQETQYF.

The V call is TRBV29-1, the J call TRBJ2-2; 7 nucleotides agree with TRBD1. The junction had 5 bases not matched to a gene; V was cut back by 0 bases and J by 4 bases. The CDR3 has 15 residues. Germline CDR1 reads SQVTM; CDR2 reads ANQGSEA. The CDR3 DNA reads TGCAGCGTTGAAGATAGACAGGGTACCACCGGGGAGCTGTTTTTT. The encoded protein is CSVEDRQGTTGELFF.

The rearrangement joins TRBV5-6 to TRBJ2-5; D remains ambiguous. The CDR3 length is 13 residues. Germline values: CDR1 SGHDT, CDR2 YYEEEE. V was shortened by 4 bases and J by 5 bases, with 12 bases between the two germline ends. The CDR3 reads CASSPDTLETQYF. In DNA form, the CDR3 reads TGTGCCAGCAGCCCAGACACGCTCGAGACCCAGTACTTC.

The CDR3 loop is CASSSYAGVTYNEQFF. The CDR3 region has the DNA TGTGCCAGCAGCTCGTACGCGGGGGTAACCTACAATGAGCAGTTCTTC. The rearrangement joins TRBV7-6 to TRBJ2-1, with 7 bases lining up with TRBD2. From germline, CDR1 is SGHVS and CDR2 FNYEAQ. The CDR3 totals 16 residues. Trimming took 4 bases from V and 2 from J; bases not matched to a gene: 8.

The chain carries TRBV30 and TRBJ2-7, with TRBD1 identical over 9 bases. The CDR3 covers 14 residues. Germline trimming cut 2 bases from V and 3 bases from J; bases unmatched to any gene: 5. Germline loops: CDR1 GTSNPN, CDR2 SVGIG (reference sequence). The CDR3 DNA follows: TGTGCCTGGAGTAACCGGGACAGGGTCTACGAGCAGTACTTC. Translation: CAWSNRDRVYEQYF.

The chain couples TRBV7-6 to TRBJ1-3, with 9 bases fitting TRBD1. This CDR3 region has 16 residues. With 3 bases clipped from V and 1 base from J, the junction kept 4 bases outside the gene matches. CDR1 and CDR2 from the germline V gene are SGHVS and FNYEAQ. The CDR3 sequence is CASSFGTGSSGNTIYF. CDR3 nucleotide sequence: TGTGCCAGCAGCTTCGGGACAGGGTCTTCTGGAAACACCATATATTTT.

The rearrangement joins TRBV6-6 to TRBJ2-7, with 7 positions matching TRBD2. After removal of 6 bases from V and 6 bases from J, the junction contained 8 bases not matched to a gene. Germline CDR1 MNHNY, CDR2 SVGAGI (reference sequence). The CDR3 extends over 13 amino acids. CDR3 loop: CASSFQGLVEQYF. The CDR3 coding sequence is TGTGCCAGCAGCTTCCAAGGACTAGTCGAGCAGTACTTC.

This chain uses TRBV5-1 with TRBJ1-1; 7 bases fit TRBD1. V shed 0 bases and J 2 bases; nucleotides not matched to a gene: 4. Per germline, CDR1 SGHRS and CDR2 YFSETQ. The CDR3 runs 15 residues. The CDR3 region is CASSLDGQANTEAFF. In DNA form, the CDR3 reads TGCGCCAGCAGCTTGGATGGACAGGCAAACACTGAAGCTTTCTTT.

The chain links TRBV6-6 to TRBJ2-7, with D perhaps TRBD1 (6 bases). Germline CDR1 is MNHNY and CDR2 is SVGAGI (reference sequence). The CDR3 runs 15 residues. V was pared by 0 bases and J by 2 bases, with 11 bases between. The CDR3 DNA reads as TGTGCCAGCAGTTACTCTTGGGGGACAACCTACGAGCAGTACTTC. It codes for CASSYSWGTTYEQYF.

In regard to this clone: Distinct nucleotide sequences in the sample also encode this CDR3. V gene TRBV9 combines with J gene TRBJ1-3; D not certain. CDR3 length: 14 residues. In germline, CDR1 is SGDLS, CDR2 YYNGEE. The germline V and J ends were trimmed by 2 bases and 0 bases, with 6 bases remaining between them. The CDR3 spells CASSVGSSGNTIYF. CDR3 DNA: TGTGCCAGCAGCGTTGGGAGCTCTGGAAACACCATATATTTT.

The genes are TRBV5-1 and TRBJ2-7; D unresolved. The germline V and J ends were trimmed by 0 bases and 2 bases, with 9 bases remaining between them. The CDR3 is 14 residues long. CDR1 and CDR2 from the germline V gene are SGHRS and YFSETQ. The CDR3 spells CASSLERLPYEQYF. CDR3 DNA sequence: TGCGCCAGCAGCTTGGAAAGACTGCCCTACGAGCAGTACTTC.

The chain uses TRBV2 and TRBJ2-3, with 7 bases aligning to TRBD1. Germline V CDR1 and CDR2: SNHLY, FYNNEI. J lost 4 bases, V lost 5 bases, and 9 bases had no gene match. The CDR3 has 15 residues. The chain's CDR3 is CASSYRQGRPDTQYF. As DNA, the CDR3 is TGTGCCAGCAGTTACCGACAGGGAAGGCCAGATACGCAGTATTTT. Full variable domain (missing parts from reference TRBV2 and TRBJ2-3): EPEVTQTPSHQVTQMGQEVILRCVPISNHLYFYWYRQILGQKVEFLVSFYNNEISEKSEIFDDQFSVERPDGSNFTLKIRSTKLEDSAMYFCASSYRQGRPDTQYFGPGTRLTVL.